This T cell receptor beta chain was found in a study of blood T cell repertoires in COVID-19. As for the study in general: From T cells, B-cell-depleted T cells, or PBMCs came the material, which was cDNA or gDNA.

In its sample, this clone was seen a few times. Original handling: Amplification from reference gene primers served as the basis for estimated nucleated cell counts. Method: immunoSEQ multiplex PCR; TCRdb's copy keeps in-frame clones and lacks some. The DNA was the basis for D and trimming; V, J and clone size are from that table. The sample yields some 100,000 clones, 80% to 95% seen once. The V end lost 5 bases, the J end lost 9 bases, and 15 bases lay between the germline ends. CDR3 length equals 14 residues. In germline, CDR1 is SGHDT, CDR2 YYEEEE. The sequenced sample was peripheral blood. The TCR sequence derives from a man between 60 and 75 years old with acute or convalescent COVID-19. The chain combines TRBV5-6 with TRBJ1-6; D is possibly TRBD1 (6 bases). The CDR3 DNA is TGTGCCAGCAGTCCAAAATTGGACAGTTCACCCCTCCACTTT. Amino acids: CASSPKLDSSPLHF.